This TCR beta chain was recorded in a study of blood T cell repertoires in COVID-19. Study in general: Both acute and convalescent COVID-19 samples were obtained from the United States, Italy and Spain. T cells, B-cell-depleted T cells, or PBMCs provided the cDNA or gDNA that served as material.

Assignment of participants to cohorts was predicated upon participant-reported clinical history. V dropped 2 bases and J dropped 10; count of bases not matched to a gene: 10. The germline V gene has CDR1 SGHTA and CDR2 FQGTGA. The CDR3 extends over 15 amino acids. In the authors' workflow: From reference gene primer amplification, estimates of nucleated cell counts were derived. TCRdb keeps only in-frame clones here, not all; method: immunoSEQ multiplex PCR. The D gene and trimming were derived from the DNA, and the V and J assignments and clone size from that table. The sample yields under 250,000 clones, approximately 80% seen once.

This clonotype was sampled from a woman aged 40-49 years with acute COVID-19. The specimen sequenced was PBMCs or T cells enriched from blood (not recorded which). J is TRBJ2-1 and V is TRBV7-3; 8 positions agree with TRBD1. CDR3 region: CASSLGQGLRSEQFF. In DNA form, the CDR3 reads TGTGCCAGCAGCTTAGGACAGGGTCTCCGTTCCGAGCAGTTCTTC.